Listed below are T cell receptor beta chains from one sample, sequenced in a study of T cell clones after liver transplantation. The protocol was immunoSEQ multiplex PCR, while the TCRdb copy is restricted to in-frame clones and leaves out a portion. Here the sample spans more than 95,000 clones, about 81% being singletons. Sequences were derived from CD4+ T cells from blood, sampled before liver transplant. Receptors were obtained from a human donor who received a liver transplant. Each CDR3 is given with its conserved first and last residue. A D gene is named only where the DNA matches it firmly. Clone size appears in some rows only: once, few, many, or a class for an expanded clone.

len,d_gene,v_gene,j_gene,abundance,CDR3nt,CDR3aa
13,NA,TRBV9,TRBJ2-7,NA,TGTGCCAGCAGCCCCGGACAGATCTACGAGCAGTACTTC,CASSPGQIYEQYF
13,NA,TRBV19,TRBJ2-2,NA,TGTGCCAGTAGTACGTCGGTGACCGGGGAGCTGTTTTTT,CASSTSVTGELFF
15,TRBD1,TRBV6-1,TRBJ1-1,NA,TGTGCCAGCAGGGGACAGGGACGTTGGAACACTGAAGCTTTCTTT,CASRGQGRWNTEAFF
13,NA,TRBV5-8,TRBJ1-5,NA,TGTGCCAGCAAATGGGGGGCCGGTCAGCCCCAGCATTTT,CASKWGAGQPQHF
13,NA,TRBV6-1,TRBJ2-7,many,TGTGCCAGCAGTGAACGGAAACTCTACGAGCAGTACTTC,CASSERKLYEQYF
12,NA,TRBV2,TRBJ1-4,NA,TGTGCCAGTAGCAGGCGGAATGAAAAACTGTTTTTT,CASSRRNEKLFF
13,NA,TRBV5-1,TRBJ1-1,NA,TGCGCCAGCAGCTTGGGAGCGACAGGAGAAGCTTTCTTT,CASSLGATGEAFF
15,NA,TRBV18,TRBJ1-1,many,TGTGCCAGCTCAGCCGATTACAGAGGGAACACTGAAGCTTTCTTT,CASSADYRGNTEAFF
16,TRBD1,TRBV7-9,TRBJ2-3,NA,TGTGCCAGCAGCCTGGGACCGGACAGGGTGCGAGATACGCAGTATTTT,CASSLGPDRVRDTQYF
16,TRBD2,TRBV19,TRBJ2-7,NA,TGTGCCAGTAGTACTCGGACTAGCGGGAGAGTCTACGAGCAGTACTTC,CASSTRTSGRVYEQYF
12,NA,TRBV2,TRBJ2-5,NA,TGTGCCACACGGAGCTTACAAGAGACCCAGTACTTC,CATRSLQETQYF
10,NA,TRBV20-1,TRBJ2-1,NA,TGCAGTGCCGTTAACAATGAGCAGTTCTTC,CSAVNNEQFF
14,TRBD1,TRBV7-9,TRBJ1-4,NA,TGTGCCAGCAGCCCGACAGGGGTCAATGAAAAACTGTTTTTT,CASSPTGVNEKLFF
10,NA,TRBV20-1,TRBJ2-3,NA,TGCAGTGCTAGTGTAGGAACGCAGTATTTT,CSASVGTQYF
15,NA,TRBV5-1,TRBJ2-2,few,TGCGCCAGCAGCTTTACAGGAACGAACACCGGGGAGCTGTTTTTT,CASSFTGTNTGELFF
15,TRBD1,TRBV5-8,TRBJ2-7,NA,TGTGCCAGCAGCTATACCGGGACAGGGATTGGGGAGCAGTACTTC,CASSYTGTGIGEQYF
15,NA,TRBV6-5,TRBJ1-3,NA,TGTGCCAGCAGTATCAACAGGGATGGTGGAAACACCATATATTTT,CASSINRDGGNTIYF
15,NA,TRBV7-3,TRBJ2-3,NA,TGTGCCAGCAGCTTAACTGTGGGTAGCACAGATACGCAGTATTTT,CASSLTVGSTDTQYF
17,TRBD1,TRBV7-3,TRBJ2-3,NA,TGTGCCAGCAGCTCCAAAAGACAGGGAAGTAACACAGATACGCAGTATTTT,CASSSKRQGSNTDTQYF
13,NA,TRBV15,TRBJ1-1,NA,TGTGCCACCTCTCTAAAAAAAAACACTGAAGCTTTCTTT,CATSLKKNTEAFF
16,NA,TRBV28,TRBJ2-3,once,TGTGCCAGCAGTCCGGGACGGATATCTAGCACAGATACGCAGTATTTT,CASSPGRISSTDTQYF
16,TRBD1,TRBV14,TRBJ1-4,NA,TGTGCCAGCAGCCAAGATCTCGGGACAGCGAATGAAAAACTGTTTTTT,CASSQDLGTANEKLFF
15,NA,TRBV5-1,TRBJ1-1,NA,TGCGCCAGCAGCTTAGCAGGGTTTATTAACACTGAAGCTTTCTTT,CASSLAGFINTEAFF
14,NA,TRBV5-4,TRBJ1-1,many,TGTGCCAGCAGCCAAAGCCAGGGTACCGCTGAAGCTTTCTTT,CASSQSQGTAEAFF
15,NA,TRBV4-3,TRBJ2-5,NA,TGCGCCAGCAGCCAAGAGAGGGGCCGATTGGAGACCCAGTACTTC,CASSQERGRLETQYF
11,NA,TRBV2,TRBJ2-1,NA,TGTGCCAGCAGTGAAGCAAAGGAGCAGTTCTTC,CASSEAKEQFF
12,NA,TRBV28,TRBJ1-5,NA,TGTGCCAGCAGTTTAATCGACCAGCCCCAGCATTTT,CASSLIDQPQHF
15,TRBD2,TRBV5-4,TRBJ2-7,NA,TGTGCCAGCAGCTTGGTCGAGGGAGGGTCCTACGAGCAGTACTTC,CASSLVEGGSYEQYF
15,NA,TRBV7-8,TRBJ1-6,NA,TGTGCCAGCAGCCCCGTAACAGGGTTTGGTTCACCCCTCCACTTT,CASSPVTGFGSPLHF
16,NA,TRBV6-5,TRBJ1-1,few,TGTGCCAGCAGTTCTCCCGGGGGGCTCGGTAACACTGAAGCTTTCTTT,CASSSPGGLGNTEAFF
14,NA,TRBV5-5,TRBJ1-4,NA,TGTGCCAGCAGCGTCGTAGGGGGGAATGAAAAACTGTTTTTT,CASSVVGGNEKLFF
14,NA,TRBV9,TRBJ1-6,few,TGTGCCAGCGGCGGGGGATCCTATAATTCACCCCTCCACTTT,CASGGGSYNSPLHF
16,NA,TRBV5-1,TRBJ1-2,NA,TGCGCCAGCACAGCTCGTCTGACCGACACATTGGGAGGCTACACCTTC,CASTARLTDTLGGYTF
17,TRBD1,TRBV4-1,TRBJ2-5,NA,TGCGCCAGCAGCCAAGATGGATCGGGACAGCCTCGAGAGACCCAGTACTTC,CASSQDGSGQPRETQYF
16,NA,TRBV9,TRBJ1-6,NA,TGTGCCAGCAGCGCTAAAATAGGGGACTATAATTCACCCCTCCACTTT,CASSAKIGDYNSPLHF
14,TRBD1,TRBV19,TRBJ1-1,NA,TGTGCCAGTAGTAGGGGGACAGGGTCCACTGAAGCTTTCTTT,CASSRGTGSTEAFF
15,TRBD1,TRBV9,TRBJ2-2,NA,TGTGCCAGCAGCGTGGAGGGACAGGGCACCGGGGAGCTGTTTTTT,CASSVEGQGTGELFF
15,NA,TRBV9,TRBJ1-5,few,TGTGCCAGCAGCCTCACGGACAGCACCAATCAGCCCCAGCATTTT,CASSLTDSTNQPQHF
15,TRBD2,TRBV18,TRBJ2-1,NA,TGTGCCAGCTCACGACTAGCGGCAGATTACAATGAGCAGTTCTTC,CASSRLAADYNEQFF
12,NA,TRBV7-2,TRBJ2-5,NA,TGTGCCAGCAGTACCTTGAGGCAGACCCAGTACTTC,CASSTLRQTQYF
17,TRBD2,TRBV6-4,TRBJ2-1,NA,TGTGCCAGCAGTGACTCATCTAGCGGGGGGGGCCACAATGAGCAGTTCTTC,CASSDSSSGGGHNEQFF
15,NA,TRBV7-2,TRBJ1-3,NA,TGTGCCAGCAGCTTATCCGGCCTCTCTGGAAACACCATATATTTT,CASSLSGLSGNTIYF
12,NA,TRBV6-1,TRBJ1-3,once,TGTGCCAGCAGTGGATCTGGAAACACCATATATTTT,CASSGSGNTIYF
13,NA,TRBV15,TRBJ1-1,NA,TGTGCCACCAGCAGCCCCACTTTCACTGAAGCTTTCTTT,CATSSPTFTEAFF
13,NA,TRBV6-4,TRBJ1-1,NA,TGTGCCAGCAGTGAACAGCCGAACACTGAAGCTTTCTTT,CASSEQPNTEAFF
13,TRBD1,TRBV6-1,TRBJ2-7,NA,TGTGCCAGCGGGGGACAGGGGATGGGGGAGCAGTACTTC,CASGGQGMGEQYF
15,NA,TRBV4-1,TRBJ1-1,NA,TGCGCCAGCAGCCAAGATACTATCTGGAACACTGAAGCTTTCTTT,CASSQDTIWNTEAFF
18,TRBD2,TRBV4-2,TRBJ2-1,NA,TGTGCCAGCAGCCAAGGAACTCCCGCGGGAGGGCAGGCGGCTGAGCAGTTCTTC,CASSQGTPAGGQAAEQFF
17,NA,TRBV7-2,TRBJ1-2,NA,TGTGCCAGCAGCTCAATCCTAGGGGGGTCTGCTGATTATGGCTACACCTTC,CASSSILGGSADYGYTF
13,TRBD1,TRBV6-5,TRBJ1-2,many,TGTGCCAGCAATCGGGACAGGGGCTATGGCTACACCTTC,CASNRDRGYGYTF
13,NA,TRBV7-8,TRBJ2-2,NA,TGTGCCAACCGGGGGGCGGGCACCGGGGAGCTGTTTTTT,CANRGAGTGELFF
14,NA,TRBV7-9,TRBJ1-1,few,TGTGCCAGCAGCTTAGTGTCGGGGTCCACTGAAGCTTTCTTT,CASSLVSGSTEAFF
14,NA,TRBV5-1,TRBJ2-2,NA,TGCGCCAGCAGGGGGCTTATCGACACCGGGGAGCTGTTTTTT,CASRGLIDTGELFF
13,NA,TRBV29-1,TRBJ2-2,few,TGCAGCGTCCGGGCGACCCACACCGGGGAGCTGTTTTTT,CSVRATHTGELFF
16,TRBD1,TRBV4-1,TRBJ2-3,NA,TGCGCCAGCAGTCTAACGCGGCAGGGGGCGGTGGATACGCAGTATTTT,CASSLTRQGAVDTQYF
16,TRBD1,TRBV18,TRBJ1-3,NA,TGTGCCAGCTCACCACGGACAGGGCTATCTGGAAACACCATATATTTT,CASSPRTGLSGNTIYF
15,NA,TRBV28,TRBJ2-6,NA,TGTGCCAGCAGTTCTCCAGGGACTGGGGCCAACGTCCTGACTTTC,CASSSPGTGANVLTF
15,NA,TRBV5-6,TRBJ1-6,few,TGTGCCAGCAGCTTAGAGACAGCTTCAGGATCACCCCTCCACTTT,CASSLETASGSPLHF
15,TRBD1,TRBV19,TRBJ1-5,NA,TGTGCCAGTCGAGTAAGGACAGGCCCTTATCAGCCCCAGCATTTT,CASRVRTGPYQPQHF
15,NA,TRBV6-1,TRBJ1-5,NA,TGTGCCAGCAGTGAAGCTCAAGGCAGACATCAGCCCCAGCATTTT,CASSEAQGRHQPQHF